This TCR beta chain was observed in a study of regulatory T cells in long-lasting Graves disease. CDR3 length: 15 residues. Unmatched junction bases numbered 11, after V lost 7 bases and J lost 3 bases. Germline assignment: CDR1 SEHNR and CDR2 FQNEAQ (reference sequence). Remarks on this clonotype: Its antigen is not known.

The time point here: newly diagnosed GD, antithyroid drugs for less than 3 months. Preparation of the TCR library used RNA extracted from PBMCs. The authors diagnosed Graves' disease using American Thyroid Association guidelines. Building the TCR beta libraries relied on iRepertoire HTBI primers, and CDR3 regions underwent Arm-PCR. TCRdb analysed the multiplex PCR reads with MiXCR anew, one entry per CDR3 protein. The profile shows a few hundred thousand distinct CDR3 sequences, about 17% of them singletons. Findings of the study overall: Persistent Graves' patients had lower TCR diversity than newly diagnosed ones. It was in persistent disease that TRBV28, TRBJ1-2 and TRBJ2-5 were favored.

This sample was also put to use in a study of T cells in Graves' hyperthyroidism and ophthalmopathy.

The origin of this receptor is a woman between 18 and 30 years old with Graves disease. The source material was peripheral blood mononuclear cells (PBMCs), sampled at new diagnosis, from a patient treated with antithyroid drugs. The V and J genes are TRBV7-9 and TRBJ2-7; TRBD2 matches 8 bases. The CDR3 reads CASTPGGGLLYEQYF. The CDR3 nucleotides are TGTGCCAGCACACCCGGGGGGGGCCTGCTCTACGAGCAGTACTTC.